These 26 T cell receptor beta chains share one sample of origin, sequenced in a study of blood T cell repertoires in COVID-19. The protocol was immunoSEQ multiplex PCR, while the TCRdb copy is restricted to in-frame clones and leaves out a portion. The sample holds roughly 400,000 clones, 70% to 90% seen once. Sequenced: PBMCs or T cells enriched from blood (not recorded which). Source of these receptors: a woman aged 18-29 years who had been exposed to COVID-19.

The chain links TRBV5-4 to TRBJ2-7, with 8 bases matching TRBD1. Unmatched junction bases numbered 7, after V lost 3 bases and J lost 5 bases. This CDR3 region has 14 residues. Germline V lookup: CDR1 SGHNT, CDR2 YYREEE (reference sequence). The CDR3 DNA reads TGTGCCAGCAGCTCCACCAAACAGGGGGACGAGCAGTACTTC. This codes for CASSSTKQGDEQYF.

This clone was recorded only once. The V call is TRBV5-5, the J call TRBJ2-7; a weak D match, TRBD1 (6 bases). Germline V gene sequence: CDR1 SGHKS, CDR2 YYEKEE (reference sequence). The CDR3 has 15 residues. The V gene lost 0 bases and the J gene lost 9 bases, with 19 bases spanning the gap. The CDR3 DNA is TGTGCCAGCAGCTTGGCCGGTGGACAGATCTATGGGCAGTACTTC. Protein: CASSLAGGQIYGQYF.

This chain links TRBV7-9 with TRBJ2-1, with D unclear. This CDR3 has 11 residues. Trimming took 5 bases from V and 8 from J, leaving 7 bases between them. Germline V gene data show CDR1 as SEHNR and CDR2 as FQNEAQ (reference sequence). The CDR3 spells CASSLVDEQFF. DNA for the CDR3: TGTGCCAGCAGCCTAGTCGATGAGCAGTTCTTC. Using reference TRBV7-9 and TRBJ2-1 for the parts outside the CDR3, the full variable domain is DTGVSQNPRHKITKRGQNVTFRCDPISEHNRLYWYRQTLGQGPEFLTYFQNEAQLEKSRLLSDRFSAERPKGSFSTLEIQRTEQGDSAMYLCASSLVDEQFFGPGTRLTVL.

The gene calls are TRBV28 and TRBJ1-5, with D possibly matching TRBD1 (5 bases). V was clipped by 5 bases and J by 5 bases, with 7 bases between them. This CDR3 region has 12 residues. Germline lookup yields CDR1 MDHEN and CDR2 SYDVKM. This chain's CDR3 is CASSLTDQPQHF. For the CDR3, the DNA is TGTGCCAGCAGTCTGACAGATCAGCCCCAGCATTTT.

The chain recombines TRBV27 with TRBJ2-2; D is undetermined. Germline V gives CDR1 MNHEY, CDR2 SMNVEV (reference sequence). V was trimmed by 3 bases and J by 4 bases, leaving 9 bases between them. This CDR3 has 14 residues. Written as DNA, the CDR3 is TGTGCCAGCAGTTTTGACACAATCACCGGGGAGCTGTTTTTT. Protein product: CASSFDTITGELFF.

The chain couples TRBV6-5 to TRBJ1-4, with 7 bases fitting TRBD1. The CDR3 consists of 13 residues. Germline-derived CDR1 and CDR2 are MNHEY and SVGAGI. The ends lost 6 bases at V and 7 bases at J; junction bases unmatched: 5. The CDR3 is CASSRQGAEKLFF. The CDR3 region has the DNA TGTGCCAGCAGCCGACAGGGAGCTGAAAAACTGTTTTTT.

This chain uses TRBV25-1 with TRBJ1-4, with 9 nucleotides matching TRBD1. Looked up from germline, CDR1 is MGHDK and CDR2 is SYGVNS. With 3 bases clipped from V and 8 bases from J, the junction kept 7 bases outside the gene matches. The CDR3 totals 15 residues. CDR3 in amino acids: CASSDGTGRGEKLFF. Here the CDR3 DNA reads TGTGCCAGCAGTGATGGGACAGGGAGAGGGGAAAAACTGTTTTTT.

The gene calls are TRBV7-9 and TRBJ1-6, with D possibly TRBD1 on 6 matching bases. This CDR3 spans 14 amino acids. Trimming removed 6 bases from V and 6 bases from J, with 12 bases in between. Per germline, CDR1 SEHNR and CDR2 FQNEAQ (reference sequence). In nucleotides, the CDR3 is TGTGCCAGCAGGAAAGGGGGTATTAATTCACCCCTCCACTTT. Protein sequence: CASRKGGINSPLHF.

The rearrangement links TRBV20-1 to TRBJ2-7; D is possibly TRBD2 (5 bases). CDR1 and CDR2 (germline): DFQATT, SNEGSKA (reference sequence). Deletions cut 6 bases from V and 0 bases from J, with 6 bases between. The CDR3 spans 11 residues. CDR3 sequence: CSAGSSYEQYF. As DNA, the CDR3 is TGCAGTGCGGGGAGCTCCTACGAGCAGTACTTC.

The genes are TRBV21-1 and TRBJ2-7; TRBD2, as called in the table, went unchecked against the DNA. TRBV21-1 is a pseudogene locus. CDR3 size: 13 residues. CDR3 sequence: CASSKQAGYEQYF. CDR3 bases: TGTGCCAGCAGCAAACAGGCGGGCTACGAGCAGTACTTC.

This clone was found a few times. The chain uses TRBV25-1 and TRBJ2-2, with 8 positions matching TRBD1. The CDR3 is 17 amino acids. The J segment lost 1 base and the V segment lost 2 bases, leaving 6 bases of the junction unmatched. Germline values: CDR1 MGHDK, CDR2 SYGVNS. The CDR3 loop is CASSERLGTGNTGELFF. CDR3 DNA: TGTGCCAGCAGTGAAAGACTAGGGACAGGGAACACCGGGGAGCTGTTTTTT.

The chain joins TRBV5-1 to TRBJ1-2; 9 nucleotides match TRBD1. This CDR3 is built from 15 residues. Germline values: CDR1 SGHRS, CDR2 YFSETQ. J gave up 2 bases and V 4 bases, and 6 bases lay outside the gene matches. The CDR3 DNA is TGCGCCAGCAGCCTGTTAGGGACAGGGAACTATGGCTACACCTTC. Its translation: CASSLLGTGNYGYTF.

As concerns this clone: In the same sample, other DNA sequences code for this CDR3. J is TRBJ2-7 and V is TRBV24-1; 7 nucleotides line up with TRBD1. Germline V CDR1 and CDR2: KGHDR, SFDVKD. J was trimmed by 3 bases and V by 10 bases; bases with no gene match: 5. CDR3 length equals 12 residues. The CDR3, as DNA: TGTGCCACTTCAGGGGGAAGCTACGAGCAGTACTTC. It yields the protein CATSGGSYEQYF.

The chain carries TRBV6-5 and TRBJ1-1; unclear D gene. Germline loops: CDR1 MNHEY, CDR2 SVGAGI. The CDR3 has 14 amino acids. Trimming cost V 4 bases and J 0 bases, with 9 bases left between them. CDR3 in amino acids: CASSSGWMNTEAFF. The CDR3, as DNA: TGTGCCAGCAGTTCGGGGTGGATGAACACTGAAGCTTTCTTT.

J is TRBJ1-2 and V is TRBV6-2 or TRBV6-3, with D maybe TRBD1 (5 bases). The V gene lost 6 bases and the J gene lost 6 bases, with 11 bases spanning the gap. Germline CDR1 reads MNHEY; CDR2 reads SVGEGT. The CDR3 extends over 12 amino acids. The CDR3 region is CASSYQGDGYTF. The DNA for the CDR3 is TGTGCCAGCAGCTATCAGGGTGATGGCTACACCTTC.

The chain links TRBV13 to TRBJ2-1, with a tentative D call TRBD2 (5 bases). There are 13 residues in the CDR3. Per the germline V gene, CDR1 is PRHDT and CDR2 is FYEKMQ (reference sequence). V was shortened by 6 bases and J by 12 bases, with 18 bases between the two germline ends. CDR3 residues: CASRSDRTEGQFF. The CDR3 coding sequence is TGTGCCAGCAGGTCCGACCGGACCGAGGGGCAGTTCTTC.

This rearrangement joins TRBV19 to TRBJ2-6, with a tentative D call TRBD1 (6 bases). From germline, CDR1 is LNHDA and CDR2 SQIVND (reference sequence). The CDR3 covers 15 residues. Trimming stripped 6 bases from V and 1 base from J, with 10 bases between. This CDR3 is CASSTGFSGANVLTF. CDR3 DNA sequence: TGTGCCAGTAGCACAGGGTTTTCTGGGGCCAACGTCCTGACTTTC.

The chain recombines TRBV6-1 with TRBJ2-5; no reliable D call. This CDR3 spans 10 amino acids. In germline, CDR1 is MNHNS, CDR2 SASEGT. Trimming left V 3 bases short and J 7 bases short, with 3 bases between. The CDR3 bases are TGTGCCAGCAGTGACGGGACCCAGTACTTC. It specifies CASSDGTQYF.

The CDR3 sequence: CASSARLAGGAETQYF. The CDR3 DNA is TGTGCCAGCAGCGCCCGACTAGCGGGAGGGGCGGAGACCCAGTACTTC. V and J are TRBV7-2 and TRBJ2-5, with 14 bases identical to TRBD2. Germline CDR1 reads SGHTA; CDR2 reads FQGNSA. Germline trimming cut 5 bases from V and 5 bases from J; bases unmatched to any gene: 7. The CDR3 has 16 amino acids. The whole variable domain, remainder taken from reference TRBV7-2 and TRBJ2-5, is GAGVSQSPSNKVTEKGKDVELRCDPISGHTALYWYRQSLGQGLEFLIYFQGNSAPDKSGLPSDRFSAERTGGSVSTLTIQRTQQEDSAVYLCASSARLAGGAETQYFGPGTRLLVL.

The chain couples TRBV13 to TRBJ2-1; D might be TRBD2 (5 bases). The ends were cut back, 1 base at V and 7 bases at J, with 5 bases in the middle. CDR3 length: 12 residues. Germline CDR1 is PRHDT and CDR2 is FYEKMQ (reference sequence). Here the CDR3 DNA reads TGTGCCAGCAGCTTAGTAGCGAATGAGCAGTTCTTC. Protein: CASSLVANEQFF.

The chain uses TRBV3-1 (or the pseudogene TRBV3-2) and TRBJ2-1, with 12 bases identical to TRBD2. The CDR3 has 14 residues. The junction had 10 bases not matched to a gene; V was cut back by 4 bases and J by 15 bases. CDR1 is LGHDT, CDR2 YNNKEL, per germline (reference sequence). The CDR3 sequence is CASSPQLAGGGRFF. The CDR3 DNA is TGTGCCAGCAGCCCACAACTAGCGGGGGGAGGGAGGTTCTTC.

The chain carries TRBV27 and TRBJ1-1, with D possibly TRBD1 on 6 matching bases. CDR3 length: 19 residues. The germline V gene encodes CDR1 MNHEY and CDR2 SMNVEV (reference sequence). The V end lost 1 base, the J end lost 0 bases, and 21 bases lay between the germline ends. CDR3 nucleotides: TGTGCCAGCAGTTTATTGACAGGCGGAGGTAGTGGCCTGAACACTGAAGCTTTCTTT. Translation: CASSLLTGGGSGLNTEAFF.

The V and J genes are TRBV7-3 and TRBJ2-2; D perhaps matches TRBD1 (6 bases). Germline V gives CDR1 SGHTA, CDR2 FQGTGA. This CDR3 region has 15 residues. The V end was cut by 2 bases, the J end by 7 bases, with 14 bases between. CDR3 DNA sequence: TGTGCCAGCAGCTTATCAGGGGCGGCCGACGGGGAGCTGTTTTTT. Protein product: CASSLSGAADGELFF.

The genes are TRBV24-1 and TRBJ2-7; 11 bases match TRBD1. CDR1 and CDR2 from the germline V gene are KGHDR and SFDVKD. Trimming cost V 4 bases and J 4 bases; bases outside gene matches: 8. This CDR3 region has 16 residues. The CDR3, as DNA: TGTGCCACCAGTGACTCCGGGACAGGGGGTGGGTACGAGCAGTACTTC. Amino acids: CATSDSGTGGGYEQYF.

The chain carries TRBV6-5 and TRBJ1-4, with TRBD1 matching 11 bases. J lost 8 bases, V lost 5 bases, and 4 bases had no gene match. This CDR3 region has 14 residues. Germline V lookup: CDR1 MNHEY, CDR2 SVGAGI. The CDR3 nucleotides read TGTGCCAGCAGTCGGACAGGGGGCAGGGAAAAACTGTTTTTT. Its protein product is CASSRTGGREKLFF.

There are a few counts of this clone. The rearrangement links TRBV24-1 to TRBJ1-2; no clear D gene. Germline-derived CDR1 and CDR2 are KGHDR and SFDVKD. This CDR3 comprises 12 residues. With 8 bases removed from V and 5 bases from J, the gap between germline ends came to 11 bases. The CDR3 DNA sequence: TGTGCCACCAAGGCGTCGGGTTATGGCTACACCTTC. Its protein product is CATKASGYGYTF.